This note documents a single TCR beta chain sequence. TCRdb re-analysed the 5' RACE reads in MiXCR, keeping a single row per CDR3 protein. The data hold under 300,000 distinct CDR3 sequences, with over 10% observed a single time. This entry belongs to a study of T cells after yellow fever vaccination. From germline, CDR1 is SGHRS and CDR2 YFSETQ. This CDR3 has 15 residues. Trimming pared 0 bases from V and 4 bases from J, leaving 13 bases between. The sequence came from a man aged 30 to 45 who received the YFV17D yellow fever vaccine. V usage is TRBV5-1 and J usage is TRBJ2-5; D is unclear. The source material was CD4+ T cells sorted from PBMCs, sampled 45 days after the yellow fever booster vaccination. The CDR3 spells CASSLDGSGGETQYF. CDR3 sequence (DNA): TGCGCCAGCAGCTTGGATGGTTCTGGCGGAGAGACCCAGTACTTC.